The 25 T cell receptor beta chains presented below share a single source sample, sequenced in a study of OX40 agonist ivuxolimab in advanced cancers. Library preparation employed the immunoSEQ multiplex PCR assay. Imported from immuneACCESS, the table was reduced by TCRdb to in-frame sequences with V and J called. These copies leave out some clones; in studies compared against another copy, an unresolved V gene accounts for under half, and the cause of the remainder is not known. The sample contains tens of thousands of clones, about nine tenths of them found a single time. Jointly, the top ten make up 0.24% of the sample. The specimen was CD4+ or CD8+ T cells sorted from blood, collected in a trial of the OX40 agonist ivuxolimab. The receptors come from an adult with an advanced solid tumor such as melanoma, head and neck, liver or kidney cancer.

In regard to this clone: A junction end diverges from the germline sequence, so it may reflect a read error. The chain couples TRBV7-9 to TRBJ2-5; 11 nucleotides agree with TRBD2. CDR3 length equals 15 residues. From germline, CDR1 is SEHNR and CDR2 FQNEAQ (reference sequence). CDR3 region: CASSLAGGRQETQYF. CDR3 DNA: TGTGCCAGCAGCCTAGCGGGGGGTCGGCAAGAGACCCAGTACTTC.

The V gene is TRBV2, the J gene TRBJ2-1; 8 bases match TRBD2. This CDR3 is built from 15 residues. CDR1 and CDR2 from the germline V gene are SNHLY and FYNNEI. V gave up 2 bases and J gave up 3 bases; unmatched junction bases: 3. The CDR3 DNA follows: TGTGCCAGCAGTGAATCTGCGGGGGGCTACAATGAGCAGTTCTTC. Encoded protein: CASSESAGGYNEQFF.

The chain joins TRBV5-6 to TRBJ2-7; D is perhaps TRBD1 or TRBD2 (6 bases each). Trimming removed 0 bases from V and 4 bases from J, with 11 bases in between. Germline assignment: CDR1 SGHDT and CDR2 YYEEEE. There are 14 residues in the CDR3. CDR3 sequence reads: CASSLGRGVYEQYF. CDR3 coding DNA: TGTGCCAGCAGCTTGGGTAGGGGGGTATACGAGCAGTACTTC.

The chain has TRBV2 and TRBJ2-3, with 14 bases identical to TRBD2. Trimming at V came to 8 bases and at J to 6 bases, leaving 7 bases not matched to a gene. The CDR3 spans 15 residues. Germline loops: CDR1 SNHLY, CDR2 FYNNEI. Here the CDR3 reads CASGGLAGAVDTQYF. The CDR3 region has the DNA TGTGCCAGCGGGGGACTAGCGGGAGCGGTGGATACGCAGTATTTT.

This chain connects TRBV5-1 to TRBJ1-2; TRBD1 is a possible D gene (6 bases). Trimming removed 0 bases at V and 4 bases at J, with 13 bases between. Germline V lookup: CDR1 SGHRS, CDR2 YFSETQ. This CDR3 has 15 amino acids. The CDR3 loop is CASSLGAGVSYGYTF. The CDR3 bases are TGCGCCAGCAGCTTGGGGGCAGGGGTTTCCTATGGCTACACCTTC.

This chain links TRBV19 with TRBJ2-1; TRBD1 agrees at 9 bases. J was trimmed by 3 bases and V by 4 bases; bases with no gene match: 7. This CDR3 region has 16 residues. The V gene's germline CDR1 is LNHDA and CDR2 SQIVND (reference sequence). Here the CDR3 reads CASSTGQGRIYNEQFF. DNA for the CDR3: TGTGCCAGTAGTACCGGACAGGGGCGAATCTACAATGAGCAGTTCTTC.

On this clone: The same CDR3 is also encoded by other DNA sequences in this sample. The chain has TRBV10-3 and TRBJ1-1, with a tentative D call TRBD1 (5 bases). Looked up from germline, CDR1 is ENHRY and CDR2 is SYGVKD. V lost 5 bases and J lost 1, with 11 bases in between. The CDR3 contains 14 residues. This chain's CDR3 is CAISSGTANTEAFF. The CDR3 bases are TGTGCCATCAGTTCCGGGACGGCGAACACTGAAGCTTTCTTT.

This clone was observed once. J is TRBJ1-4 and V is TRBV5-5, with 7 bases lining up with TRBD1. Germline V gives CDR1 SGHKS, CDR2 YYEKEE (reference sequence). J was trimmed by 6 bases and V by 3 bases; bases with no gene match: 11. The CDR3 sequence is 16 residues long. For the CDR3, the DNA is TGTGCCAGCAGCTCCGAGGCCTCCAGGGGGTATGAAAAACTGTTTTTT. It encodes CASSSEASRGYEKLFF.

A single count supports this clone. This chain links TRBV10-2 with TRBJ2-5, with D possibly TRBD1 on 6 matching bases. Germline assignment: CDR1 WSHSY and CDR2 SAAADI. Trimming pared 2 bases from V and 1 base from J, leaving 11 bases between. This CDR3 spans 15 amino acids. CDR3 in amino acids: CASSEPGQTQETQYF. CDR3 bases: TGCGCCAGCAGTGAGCCAGGACAGACCCAAGAGACCCAGTACTTC.

This rearrangement joins TRBV9 to TRBJ2-3; D is possibly TRBD2 (7 bases). Germline loops: CDR1 SGDLS, CDR2 YYNGEE. This CDR3 spans 14 amino acids. With 0 bases removed from V and 4 bases from J, the gap between germline ends came to 9 bases. CDR3 DNA sequence: TGTGCCAGCAGCGTAGCGGGGGGCCCAGATACGCAGTATTTT. The encoded protein is CASSVAGGPDTQYF.

V gene TRBV21-1 combines with J gene TRBJ2-1; the D call of TRBD2 is as the table states it, not checked on the DNA. TRBV21-1 constitutes a pseudogene. The CDR3 contains 20 residues. CDR3 in amino acids: CASSPKLIGEGEGSYNEQFF. Here the CDR3 DNA reads TGTGCCAGCAGCCCGAAACTGATAGGGGAGGGGGAGGGGTCCTACAATGAGCAGTTCTTC.

This clone was seen once. V is TRBV10-1 and J is TRBJ1-4, with TRBD1 identical over 7 bases. The J segment lost 0 bases and the V segment lost 6 bases, leaving 16 bases of the junction unmatched. This CDR3 has 19 residues. Per germline, CDR1 WNHNN and CDR2 SYGVQD (reference sequence). The CDR3, as DNA: TGCGCCAGCAGCGAACTGACCCCAGGGGGACCCCCAACTAATGAAAAACTGTTTTTT. Its translation is CASSELTPGGPPTNEKLFF.

This clone occurred once. The genes are TRBV7-3 and TRBJ2-2; D uncertain. Trimming cost V 5 bases and J 5 bases, with 6 bases left between them. The CDR3 is 12 residues long. The germline V gene has CDR1 SGHTA and CDR2 FQGTGA. The CDR3 reads CASSGLTGELFF. The CDR3 DNA sequence: TGTGCCAGCAGCGGATTAACCGGGGAGCTGTTTTTT. Looking up the rest from reference TRBV7-3 and TRBJ2-2 gives the full variable domain: GAGVSQTPSNKVTEKGKYVELRCDPISGHTALYWYRQSLGQGPEFLIYFQGTGAADDSGLPNDRFFAVRPEGSVSTLKIQRTERGDSAVYLCASSGLTGELFFGEGSRLTVL.

The V call is TRBV6-1, the J call TRBJ2-7, with D uncertain. CDR3 length: 16 amino acids. The germline V and J ends were trimmed by 2 bases and 2 bases, with 16 bases remaining between them. Germline assignment: CDR1 MNHNS and CDR2 SASEGT. This CDR3 is CASSESFGVVPYEQYF. In DNA form, the CDR3 reads TGTGCCAGCAGTGAATCCTTCGGAGTCGTTCCCTACGAGCAGTACTTC.

The genes are TRBV6-1 and TRBJ2-2; D could derive from TRBD1 or TRBD2 (5 bases each). Germline CDR1 and CDR2: MNHNS and SASEGT. Trimming removed 6 bases at V and 5 bases at J, with 16 bases between. The CDR3 sequence is 15 residues long. CDR3 sequence (DNA): TGTGCCAGCAGAAAGGGACGGGAAGAAACCGGGGAGCTGTTTTTT. Encoded protein: CASRKGREETGELFF.

The gene calls are TRBV5-1 and TRBJ2-3; maybe TRBD1 (6 bases). The CDR3 contains 15 residues. Germline lookup yields CDR1 SGHRS and CDR2 YFSETQ. Trimming removed 0 bases from V and 3 bases from J, with 11 bases in between. Here the CDR3 DNA reads TGCGCCAGCAGCTTGGTAACAGGGAGAACAGATACGCAGTATTTT. This gives the protein CASSLVTGRTDTQYF.

This clone was counted a few times. The rearrangement joins TRBV7-9 to TRBJ1-1; D unclear. V was pared by 3 bases and J by 3 bases, with 2 bases between. The length of the CDR3 is 11 residues. Germline loops: CDR1 SEHNR, CDR2 FQNEAQ (reference sequence). Here the CDR3 reads CASSLDTEAFF. CDR3 nucleotides: TGTGCCAGCAGCTTGGACACTGAAGCTTTCTTT.

The chain is built from TRBV10-1 and TRBJ1-2; D possibly corresponds to TRBD1 (6 bases). V was clipped by 3 bases and J by 8 bases, with 13 bases between them. This CDR3 has 13 amino acids. Per the germline V gene, CDR1 is WNHNN and CDR2 is SYGVQD (reference sequence). Written as DNA, the CDR3 is TGCGCCAGCAGTGACTTGCCAGGGGAGGGCTACACCTTC. Its translation: CASSDLPGEGYTF.

The chain has TRBV29-1 and TRBJ2-5; no firm D call. Germline V gives CDR1 SQVTM, CDR2 ANQGSEA. Between the trimmed V and J ends, which lost 3 bases and 5 bases, there was a span of 16 bases. The CDR3 extends over 14 amino acids. CDR3 nucleotides: TGCAGCGTTGATTCGGAAACGCTCAGGGAGACCCAGTACTTC. This codes for CSVDSETLRETQYF. Complete variable domain (other parts from reference TRBV29-1 and TRBJ2-5): SAVISQKPSRDICQRGTSLTIQCQVDSQVTMMFWYRQQPGQSLTLIATANQGSEATYESGFVIDKFPISRPNLTFSTLTVSNMSPEDSSIYLCSVDSETLRETQYFGPGTRLLVL.

The chain combines TRBV9 with TRBJ2-2; tentative D call: TRBD2 (6 bases). Germline V gene lookup returns CDR1 SGDLS and CDR2 YYNGEE. This CDR3 has 13 amino acids. V lost 5 bases and J 4 bases, leaving 9 bases between the germline ends. The CDR3 region has the DNA TGTGCCAGCAGAGCCGGGGGCACCGGGGAGCTGTTTTTT. This translates into CASRAGGTGELFF.

The chain employs TRBV11-3 and TRBJ2-5; a weak D match, TRBD2 (6 bases). The CDR3 is 13 residues long. Trimming took off 3 bases at V and 5 bases at J, with 10 bases between the two ends. Germline values: CDR1 SGHNT, CDR2 YENEEA. CDR3 nucleotides: TGTGCCAGCAGCTTCACTAGCAGGGAGACCCAGTACTTC. This gives the protein CASSFTSRETQYF.

J is TRBJ1-1 and V is TRBV18; D is undetermined. Between the trimmed V and J ends, which lost 0 bases and 1 base, there was a span of 9 bases. Per the germline V gene, CDR1 is KGHSH and CDR2 is LQKENI. The CDR3 sequence is 15 residues long. The CDR3 region has the DNA TGTGCCAGCTCACCACCGTCAGGAGCGAACACTGAAGCTTTCTTT. This sequence encodes CASSPPSGANTEAFF.

The rearrangement links TRBV5-6 to TRBJ2-3; possible D gene TRBD2, 6 bases. Germline loops: CDR1 SGHDT, CDR2 YYEEEE. CDR3 length: 17 residues. V was clipped by 1 base and J by 3 bases, with 18 bases between them. In DNA, the CDR3 is TGTGCCAGCAGCTTGTCTTTGACGGGAGTCAGTACAGATACGCAGTATTTT. Its protein is CASSLSLTGVSTDTQYF.

In this sample, this clone turned up a few times. This chain uses TRBV2 with TRBJ2-1, with 7 bases aligning to TRBD2. The CDR3 has 16 residues. The V segment lost 4 bases and the J segment 4 bases; nucleotides outside the gene matches: 10. The germline V gene encodes CDR1 SNHLY and CDR2 FYNNEI. DNA for the CDR3: TGTGCCAGCAGTGGCGTCCTAGCGGTTGAATACAATGAGCAGTTCTTC. This translates into CASSGVLAVEYNEQFF.

The chain joins TRBV14 to TRBJ2-7, with D unclear. Trimming removed 1 base at V and 2 bases at J, with 12 bases between. Germline lookup yields CDR1 SGHDN and CDR2 FVKESK. There are 15 residues in the CDR3. The CDR3: CASSQGFTETYEQYF. CDR3 sequence (DNA): TGTGCCAGCAGCCAAGGGTTTACAGAGACCTACGAGCAGTACTTC.